This T cell receptor beta chain is from a study of control samples from healthy donors and cancer patients. CDR3 size: 11 residues. Trimming took 3 bases from V and 8 from J, leaving 7 bases between them. Sequencing used immunoSEQ multiplex PCR; TCRdb keeps in-frame clones, though not all of them. The sample yields about 220,000 clones, about 93% seen once. The clonotype was recovered from a man aged 45-65 years in good health. Specimen: blood. The gene calls are TRBV12-3 or TRBV12-4 and TRBJ1-2; TRBD1 might be the D (5 bases). The CDR3 DNA follows: TGTGCCAGCAGTTTTAACAGGGGCTACACCTTC. It translates to CASSFNRGYTF.